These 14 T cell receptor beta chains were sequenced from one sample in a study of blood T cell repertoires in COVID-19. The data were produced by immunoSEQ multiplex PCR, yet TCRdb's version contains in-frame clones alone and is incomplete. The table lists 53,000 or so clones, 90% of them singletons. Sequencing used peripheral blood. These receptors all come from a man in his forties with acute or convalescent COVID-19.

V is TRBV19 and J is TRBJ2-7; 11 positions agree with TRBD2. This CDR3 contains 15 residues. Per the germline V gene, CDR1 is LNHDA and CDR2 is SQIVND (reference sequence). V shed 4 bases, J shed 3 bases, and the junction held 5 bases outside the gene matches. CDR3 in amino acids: CASSKTSGSRYEQYF. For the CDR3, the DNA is TGTGCCAGTAGTAAAACTAGCGGGAGCCGCTACGAGCAGTACTTC.

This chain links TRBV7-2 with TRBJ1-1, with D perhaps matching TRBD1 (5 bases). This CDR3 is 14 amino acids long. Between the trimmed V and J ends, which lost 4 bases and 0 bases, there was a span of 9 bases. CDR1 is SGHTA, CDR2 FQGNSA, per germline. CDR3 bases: TGTGCCAGCAGCTCCTGGGGCATGAACACTGAAGCTTTCTTT. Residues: CASSSWGMNTEAFF.

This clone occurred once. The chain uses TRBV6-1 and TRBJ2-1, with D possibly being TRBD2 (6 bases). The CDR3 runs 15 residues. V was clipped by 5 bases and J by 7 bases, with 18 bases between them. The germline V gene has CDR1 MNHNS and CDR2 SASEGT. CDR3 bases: TGTGCCAGCAGTTCCCATTGGACCGGGGGAAATGAGCAGTTCTTC. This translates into CASSSHWTGGNEQFF.

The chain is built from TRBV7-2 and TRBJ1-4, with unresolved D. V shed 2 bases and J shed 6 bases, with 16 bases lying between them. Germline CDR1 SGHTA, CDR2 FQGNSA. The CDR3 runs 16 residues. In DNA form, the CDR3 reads TGTGCCAGCAGCTTAAAGGTGCGGTCGGTGGATGAAAAACTGTTTTTT. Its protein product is CASSLKVRSVDEKLFF.

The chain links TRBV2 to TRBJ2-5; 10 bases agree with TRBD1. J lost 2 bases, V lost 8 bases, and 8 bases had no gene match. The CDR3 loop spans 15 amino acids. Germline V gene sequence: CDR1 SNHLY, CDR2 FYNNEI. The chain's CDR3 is CASETGQGKQETQYF. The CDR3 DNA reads TGTGCCAGCGAAACGGGACAGGGGAAACAAGAGACCCAGTACTTC.

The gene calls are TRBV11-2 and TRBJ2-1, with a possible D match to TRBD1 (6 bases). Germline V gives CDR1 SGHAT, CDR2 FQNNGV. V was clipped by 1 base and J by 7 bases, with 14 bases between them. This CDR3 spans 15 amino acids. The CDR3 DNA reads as TGTGCCAGCAGCTTAGTTTTCAGGGGAGAAAATGAGCAGTTCTTC. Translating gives CASSLVFRGENEQFF.

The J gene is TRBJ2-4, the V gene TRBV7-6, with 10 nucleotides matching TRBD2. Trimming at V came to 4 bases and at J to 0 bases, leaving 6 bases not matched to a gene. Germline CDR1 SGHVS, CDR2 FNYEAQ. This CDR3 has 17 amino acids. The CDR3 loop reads CASSSGTSDQAKNIQYF. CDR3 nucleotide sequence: TGTGCCAGCAGCTCCGGGACTAGCGACCAAGCCAAAAACATTCAGTACTTC.

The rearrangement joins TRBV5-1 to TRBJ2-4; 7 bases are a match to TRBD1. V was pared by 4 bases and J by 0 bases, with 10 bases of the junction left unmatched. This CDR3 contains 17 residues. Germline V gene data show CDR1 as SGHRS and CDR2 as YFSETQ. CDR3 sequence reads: CASSGSDRKLAKNIQYF. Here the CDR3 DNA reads TGCGCCAGCAGCGGATCGGACAGGAAGCTAGCCAAAAACATTCAGTACTTC.

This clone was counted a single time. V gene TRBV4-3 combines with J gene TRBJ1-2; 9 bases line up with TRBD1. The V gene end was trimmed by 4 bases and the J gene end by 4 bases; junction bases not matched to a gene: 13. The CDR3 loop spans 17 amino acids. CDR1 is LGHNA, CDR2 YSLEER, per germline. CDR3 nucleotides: TGCGCCAGCAGCCCCCAAACCGGGACAGGGTCCGTCTATGGCTACACCTTC. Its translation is CASSPQTGTGSVYGYTF.

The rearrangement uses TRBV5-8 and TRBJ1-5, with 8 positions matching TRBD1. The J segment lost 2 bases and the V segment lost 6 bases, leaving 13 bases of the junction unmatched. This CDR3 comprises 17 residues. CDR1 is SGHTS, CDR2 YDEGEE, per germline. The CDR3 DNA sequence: TGTGCCAGCAACCTTCCAGGGGGCTGGGGTGGCAATCAGCCCCAGCATTTT. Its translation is CASNLPGGWGGNQPQHF.

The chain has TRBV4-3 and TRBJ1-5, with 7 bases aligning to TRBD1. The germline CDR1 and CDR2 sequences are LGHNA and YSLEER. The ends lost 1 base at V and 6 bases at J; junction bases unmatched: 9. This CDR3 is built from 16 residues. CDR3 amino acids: CASSQGIGDRAQPQHF. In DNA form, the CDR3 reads TGCGCCAGCAGCCAAGGAATAGGAGACAGGGCTCAGCCCCAGCATTTT.

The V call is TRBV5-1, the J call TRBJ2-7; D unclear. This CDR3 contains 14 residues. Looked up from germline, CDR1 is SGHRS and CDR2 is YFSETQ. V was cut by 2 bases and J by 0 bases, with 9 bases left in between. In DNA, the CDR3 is TGCGCCAGCAGCTTAGACTCTTTCTCCTACGAGCAGTACTTC. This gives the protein CASSLDSFSYEQYF.

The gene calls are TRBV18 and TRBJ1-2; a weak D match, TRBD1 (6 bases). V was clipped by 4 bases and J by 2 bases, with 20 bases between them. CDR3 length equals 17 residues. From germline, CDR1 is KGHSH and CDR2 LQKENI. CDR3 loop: CASSLAAGAGRNYGYTF. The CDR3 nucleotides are TGTGCCAGCTCACTCGCGGCGGGGGCAGGACGGAACTATGGCTACACCTTC.

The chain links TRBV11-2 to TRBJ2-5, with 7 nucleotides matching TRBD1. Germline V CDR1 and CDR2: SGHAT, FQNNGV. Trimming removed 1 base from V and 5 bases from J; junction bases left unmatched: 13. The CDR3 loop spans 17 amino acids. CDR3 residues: CASSLGRGRRLGETQYF. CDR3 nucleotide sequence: TGTGCCAGCAGCTTAGGCAGGGGGAGACGCTTGGGGGAGACCCAGTACTTC.